The 18 T cell receptor beta chains reported below all come from one sample, sequenced in a study of blood T cell repertoires in COVID-19. Repertoires were generated with immunoSEQ multiplex PCR, while TCRdb's copy carries only in-frame clones and drops some. The table lists about 59,000 clones, roughly 87% of them singletons. Sequencing input: peripheral blood. The receptors originated from an elderly man in a cohort sampled during active COVID-19.

J is TRBJ2-1 and V is TRBV6-5; 14 bases line up with TRBD2. Trimming removed 11 bases from V and 8 bases from J; junction bases left unmatched: 5. This CDR3 is built from 13 residues. Germline V gives CDR1 MNHEY, CDR2 SVGAGI. Here the CDR3 reads CAGGTSGSDEQFF. The CDR3 DNA reads TGTGCCGGGGGGACTAGCGGGAGTGATGAGCAGTTCTTC.

The chain is built from TRBV6-5 and TRBJ1-5; D is unresolved. Germline CDR1 is MNHEY and CDR2 is SVGAGI. The CDR3 covers 14 residues. Trimming stripped 4 bases from V and 8 bases from J, with 15 bases between. The CDR3 loop is CASSSSLRVEPQHF. CDR3 bases: TGTGCCAGCAGTTCCTCACTCCGGGTTGAGCCCCAGCATTTT.

The rearrangement joins TRBV6-5 to TRBJ1-2; D is uncertain. Germline V gene sequence: CDR1 MNHEY, CDR2 SVGAGI. The V gene lost 4 bases and the J gene lost 2 bases, with 11 bases spanning the gap. The CDR3 totals 14 residues. This CDR3 reads CASSSDWRNYGYTF. The CDR3 DNA is TGTGCCAGCAGTTCCGACTGGCGGAACTATGGCTACACCTTC.

The rearrangement links TRBV24-1 to TRBJ2-3, with TRBD2 identical over 9 bases. Germline V CDR1 and CDR2: KGHDR, SFDVKD. This CDR3 is built from 15 residues. V was pared by 6 bases and J by 0 bases, with 3 bases of the junction left unmatched. The CDR3, as DNA: TGTGCCACCAGTTCTAGCGGGACTAGCACAGATACGCAGTATTTT. The encoded protein is CATSSSGTSTDTQYF.

The gene calls are TRBV19 and TRBJ2-1, with 12 bases identical to TRBD2. Looked up from germline, CDR1 is LNHDA and CDR2 is SQIVND (reference sequence). Trimming cost V 3 bases and J 9 bases; bases outside gene matches: 6. The CDR3 is 15 amino acids. CDR3 residues: CASSILLAGGSEQFF. CDR3 DNA: TGTGCCAGTAGTATTCTACTAGCGGGAGGTAGTGAGCAGTTCTTC.

This sequence joins TRBV10-3 and TRBJ2-7; 7 bases fit TRBD1. The CDR3 contains 13 residues. Trimming cost V 8 bases and J 1 base; bases outside gene matches: 5. Germline CDR1 is ENHRY and CDR2 is SYGVKD. CDR3 protein: CAISGTASYEQYF. For the CDR3, the DNA is TGTGCCATCTCCGGGACAGCGTCCTACGAGCAGTACTTC.

The chain couples TRBV6-6 to TRBJ2-3; D unresolved. Per germline, CDR1 MNHNY and CDR2 SVGAGI (reference sequence). The CDR3 has 11 residues. Deletions cut 4 bases from V and 5 bases from J, with 4 bases between. The CDR3 is CASSSRDTQYF. CDR3 coding DNA: TGTGCCAGCAGTTCGAGAGATACGCAGTATTTT.

The chain carries TRBV5-1 and TRBJ2-1; 8 bases fit TRBD2. With V trimmed by 0 bases and J by 2 bases, 1 base remained unmatched. Germline CDR1 SGHRS, CDR2 YFSETQ. The CDR3 extends over 15 amino acids. The CDR3 nucleotides read TGCGCCAGCAGCTTGGAAGCGGGGGCCTACAATGAGCAGTTCTTC. It translates to CASSLEAGAYNEQFF.

The chain couples TRBV7-9 to TRBJ1-3; D gene uncertain. CDR1 is SEHNR, CDR2 FQNEAQ, per germline (reference sequence). This CDR3 is built from 13 residues. With 3 bases removed from V and 1 base from J, the gap between germline ends came to 4 bases. In DNA form, the CDR3 reads TGTGCCAGCAGCTTTCAGTCTGGAAACACCATATATTTT. Its protein is CASSFQSGNTIYF. The full variable domain, completed using reference TRBV7-9 and TRBJ1-3, is DTGVSQNPRHKITKRGQNVTFRCDPISEHNRLYWYRQTLGQGPEFLTYFQNEAQLEKSRLLSDRFSAERPKGSFSTLEIQRTEQGDSAMYLCASSFQSGNTIYFGEGSWLTVV.

The J gene is TRBJ2-1, the V gene TRBV6-6, with 11 positions matching TRBD2. V lost 11 bases to trimming and J lost 8 bases; unmatched junction nucleotides: 8. Germline V lookup: CDR1 MNHNY, CDR2 SVGAGI (reference sequence). This CDR3 spans 13 amino acids. This CDR3 reads CAGSGRAFYEQFF. The CDR3 nucleotides read TGTGCCGGTAGCGGGAGGGCCTTCTATGAGCAGTTCTTC.

V is TRBV21-1 and J is TRBJ1-2; no DNA check was done on the table's D call, TRBD1. TRBV21-1 is a documented pseudogene. This CDR3 has 14 residues. For the CDR3, the DNA is TGTGCCACCAGTAGGGCAGGGGGCGTCTATGGCTACACCTTC. Amino acid sequence: CATSRAGGVYGYTF.

CDR3 in amino acids: CASSLATSGRFEQFF. In DNA, the CDR3 is TGCGCCAGCAGCTTGGCGACTAGCGGGAGATTTGAGCAGTTCTTC. This chain uses TRBV5-1 with TRBJ2-1; TRBD2 agrees at 12 bases. Per germline, CDR1 SGHRS and CDR2 YFSETQ. This CDR3 contains 15 residues. With 0 bases clipped from V and 9 bases from J, the junction kept 4 bases outside the gene matches.

This clone appeared once. V usage is TRBV5-4 and J usage is TRBJ2-3; 14 positions match TRBD2. Trimming removed 4 bases from V and 3 bases from J; junction bases left unmatched: 4. Per the germline V gene, CDR1 is SGHNT and CDR2 is YYREEE (reference sequence). The CDR3 is 16 amino acids. For the CDR3, the DNA is TGTGCCAGCAGCCAGACTAGCGGGAGGGCGACAGATACGCAGTATTTT. This codes for CASSQTSGRATDTQYF.

The chain is built from TRBV7-9 and TRBJ2-2; 9 bases align to TRBD1. V trimming: 5 bases; J trimming: 5 bases; junction bases outside the gene matches: 6. Germline assignment: CDR1 SEHNR and CDR2 FQNEAQ (reference sequence). The CDR3 totals 15 residues. The CDR3 is CASSAYRGRTGELFF. CDR3 DNA: TGTGCCAGCAGCGCCTACAGGGGGCGAACCGGGGAGCTGTTTTTT.

This clone was picked up many times. The J gene is TRBJ2-4, the V gene TRBV7-6; 9 bases match TRBD1. The germline CDR1 and CDR2 sequences are SGHVS and FNYEAQ. The CDR3 contains 16 residues. V lost 1 base and J lost 8; bases outside the gene matches: 9. This CDR3 reads CASSLEPGQGTHIQYF. In DNA, the CDR3 is TGTGCCAGCAGCTTAGAGCCGGGACAGGGTACACACATTCAGTACTTC.

The chain has TRBV11-2 and TRBJ2-1, with 7 bases lining up with TRBD2. The CDR3 is 14 amino acids. The V segment lost 5 bases and the J segment 3 bases; nucleotides outside the gene matches: 4. Germline V gives CDR1 SGHAT, CDR2 FQNNGV. Written as DNA, the CDR3 is TGTGCCAGCAGCACGGGACTATACTACAATGAGCAGTTCTTC. Its translation is CASSTGLYYNEQFF.

J is TRBJ1-1 and V is TRBV19; TRBD1 aligns across 9 bases. Trimming cost V 8 bases and J 4 bases; bases outside gene matches: 11. In germline, CDR1 is LNHDA, CDR2 SQIVND (reference sequence). The CDR3 consists of 15 residues. CDR3 sequence reads: CASLAGTGRGTEAFF. The CDR3 nucleotides read TGTGCCAGTCTTGCCGGGACAGGGCGGGGCACTGAAGCTTTCTTT. The full variable domain, in which reference TRBV19 and TRBJ1-1 provide the parts outside the CDR3, is DGGITQSPKYLFRKEGQNVTLSCEQNLNHDAMYWYRQDPGQGLRLIYYSQIVNDFQKGDIAEGYSVSREKKESFPLTVTSAQKNPTAFYLCASLAGTGRGTEAFFGQGTRLTVV.

A few counts support this clone. The J gene is TRBJ1-1, the V gene TRBV7-9; 8 nucleotides align to TRBD1. From germline, CDR1 is SEHNR and CDR2 FQNEAQ (reference sequence). This CDR3 comprises 15 residues. V trimming: 0 bases; J trimming: 1 base; junction bases outside the gene matches: 1. The CDR3 loop reads CASSLAGTGNTEAFF. The CDR3 bases are TGTGCCAGCAGCTTAGCGGGGACAGGGAACACTGAAGCTTTCTTT.